Described below is a single T cell receptor beta chain sequence and its context. Its antigen remains unidentified. Total RNA amounting to 3,500 to 4,000 ng went into each TCR library. A 6-nucleotide sample barcode was carried by the UMIs, which template switching added. Using TCRalpha and TCRbeta cDNA, the researchers carried out two nested PCRs that lasted roughly 16 and 10 cycles. TCRdb re-called the 5' RACE reads; every CDR3 protein appears as one record, without DNA. This sample's clone table lists roughly 150,000 distinct CDR3 sequences. The entry originates in a study of monozygotic twins with inflammatory bowel disease. Broader study findings: Background noise in patient repertoires may stem from differing immunosuppressive treatments.

The CDR3 is 17 residues long. Germline CDR1 and CDR2: MNHEY and SMNVEV (reference sequence). The sequenced material came from blood. This TCR derives from a human donor with ulcerative colitis or Crohn's disease, or a healthy co-twin of an affected twin (not recorded which). V is TRBV27 and J is TRBJ2-3; TCRdb designates TRBD2, a call that cannot be tested without DNA. The chain's CDR3 is CASSLWFRGRVEDTQYF.